This TCR beta chain is drawn from a study of cytomegalovirus exposure and HLA in healthy donors. Regarding the study as a whole: Cytomegalovirus-associated TCR beta chains were listed, numbering roughly 150. The sole available immune exposure information was CMV serostatus. Confirmation was obtained in vitro that a few CMV-associated chains are specific for CMV antigens.

As concerns this clone: The antigen remains unidentified.

While unrecorded immune exposures were likely, the donors were nominally healthy when sampled. Vbeta (60) and Jbeta (13) primers were used in the PCR. The protocol was immunoSEQ multiplex PCR, while the TCRdb copy is restricted to in-frame clones and leaves out a portion. The sample has about 160,000 clones; approximately 80% are singletons. Unmatched junction bases numbered 5, after V lost 5 bases and J lost 4 bases. Germline V CDR1 and CDR2: SGHAT, FQDESV (reference sequence). The CDR3 is made up of 14 amino acids. The chain recombines TRBV11-1 with TRBJ2-1; TRBD1 matches 7 bases. Sequenced input: PBMCs. The sequence derives from a woman between 25 and 40 years old in good health and CMV-seropositive. CDR3 bases: TGTGCCAGCAGCGACAGGGACGTTTACAATGAGCAGTTCTTC. Translated, it gives CASSDRDVYNEQFF. Full variable domain (rest looked up from reference TRBV11-1 and TRBJ2-1): EAEVAQSPRYKITEKSQAVAFWCDPISGHATLYWYRQILGQGPELLVQFQDESVVDDSQLPKDRFSAERLKGVDSTLKIQPAELGDSAMYLCASSDRDVYNEQFFGPGTRLTVL.